Shown below are 30 T cell receptor beta chains from a single sample sequenced in a study of long-term antiretroviral therapy in people with HIV. Running of the v3.0 immunoSEQ assay took place at survey level. Produced via immunoSEQ multiplex PCR; TCRdb's table is partial and in-frame only. The sample records around 27,000 clones, approximately 85% being singletons. Sequences were derived from unsorted PBMCs, sampled 3 years after starting antiretroviral therapy. The receptors shown here come from a man in his forties or fifties with HIV.

The V gene is TRBV6-5, the J gene TRBJ2-7, with D possibly matching TRBD1 (6 bases). CDR1 is MNHEY and CDR2 is SVGAGI in the germline V gene. This CDR3 has 13 amino acids. Trimming left V 2 bases short and J 3 bases short, with 8 bases between. The CDR3 nucleotides are TGTGCCAGCAGTTACGCGGACAGCTACGAGCAGTACTTC. The encoded protein is CASSYADSYEQYF.

The chain employs TRBV18 and TRBJ2-2; 10 nucleotides match TRBD1. Germline assignment: CDR1 KGHSH and CDR2 LQKENI. The CDR3 is 16 residues long. V lost 4 bases, J lost 6 bases, and 8 bases stayed unmatched. The CDR3 sequence: CASSLDRGRGPGELFF. The CDR3 DNA sequence: TGTGCCAGCTCACTCGACAGGGGGCGCGGGCCCGGGGAGCTGTTTTTT. Using reference TRBV18 and TRBJ2-2 for the parts outside the CDR3, the full variable domain is NAGVMQNPRHLVRRRGQEARLRCSPMKGHSHVYWYRQLPEEGLKFMVYLQKENIIDESGMPKERFSAEFPKEGPSILRIQQVVRGDSAAYFCASSLDRGRGPGELFFGEGSRLTVL.

The chain carries TRBV5-4 and TRBJ1-1; D is possibly TRBD1 (5 bases). The germline V gene has CDR1 SGHNT and CDR2 YYREEE (reference sequence). CDR3 size: 15 residues. Trimming stripped 4 bases from V and 0 bases from J, with 13 bases between. The CDR3 here is CASSKMDTLNTEAFF. The CDR3 region has the DNA TGTGCCAGCAGCAAAATGGACACCTTGAACACTGAAGCTTTCTTT. Full variable domain (missing parts from reference TRBV5-4 and TRBJ1-1): ETGVTQSPTHLIKTRGQQVTLRCSSQSGHNTVSWYQQALGQGPQFIFQYYREEENGRGNFPPRFSGLQFPNYSSELNVNALELDDSALYLCASSKMDTLNTEAFFGQGTRLTVV.

The chain employs TRBV9 and TRBJ1-1; weak D call: TRBD1 (6 bases). There are 13 residues in the CDR3. Germline CDR1 and CDR2: SGDLS and YYNGEE. The germline V and J ends were trimmed by 6 bases and 4 bases, with 13 bases remaining between them. The CDR3 sequence: CASNLGGATEAFF. The DNA for the CDR3 is TGTGCCAGCAACCTAGGGGGGGCCACTGAAGCTTTCTTT. Filled out from reference TRBV9 and TRBJ1-1, the complete variable domain reads DSGVTQTPKHLITATGQRVTLRCSPRSGDLSVYWYQQSLDQGLQFLIQYYNGEERAKGNILERFSAQQFPDLHSELNLSSLELGDSALYFCASNLGGATEAFFGQGTRLTVV.

In its sample, this clone was seen once. The V and J genes are TRBV7-8 and TRBJ1-5; D is undetermined. Trimming left V 0 bases short and J 0 bases short, with 9 bases between. The CDR3 runs to 16 residues. CDR1 SGHVS and CDR2 FQNEAQ come from the germline V gene. The CDR3 sequence is CASSLATHYSNQPQHF. CDR3 nucleotides: TGTGCCAGCAGCTTAGCGACACATTATAGCAATCAGCCCCAGCATTTT.

The chain couples TRBV12-5 to TRBJ1-2; possibly TRBD1 for D (6 bases). Trimming pared 0 bases from V and 5 bases from J, leaving 16 bases between. This CDR3 is built from 16 residues. Germline-derived CDR1 and CDR2 are LGHNT and FRNRAP. The CDR3 DNA follows: TGTGCTAGTGGTTTGGTAATGTCGACAGGAGATTATGGCTACACCTTC. It encodes CASGLVMSTGDYGYTF.

The rearrangement links TRBV6-1 to TRBJ2-3; 10 nucleotides match TRBD2. Germline CDR1 MNHNS, CDR2 SASEGT. With V trimmed by 6 bases and J by 3 bases, 6 bases remained unmatched. There are 15 residues in the CDR3. CDR3 DNA sequence: TGTGCCAGCAGCCTCCAAGCGGGGGGGACAGATACGCAGTATTTT. Amino acid sequence: CASSLQAGGTDTQYF.

This clone was seen more than once but under ten times. This chain links TRBV9 with TRBJ2-7; D is perhaps TRBD1 or TRBD2 (5 bases each). Germline CDR1 is SGDLS and CDR2 is YYNGEE. V lost 0 bases and J lost 6, with 13 bases in between. CDR3 length: 14 residues. CDR3 coding DNA: TGTGCCAGCAGCGTAGACCCAGGGAGAGGCGAGCAGTACTTC. It yields the protein CASSVDPGRGEQYF.

This clone was recorded once. This chain links TRBV7-8 with TRBJ1-1; D uncertain. This CDR3 is built from 15 residues. Per germline, CDR1 SGHVS and CDR2 FQNEAQ. Trimming removed 0 bases at V and 1 base at J, with 9 bases between. CDR3 region: CASSLASGWNTEAFF. CDR3 nucleotides: TGTGCCAGCAGCTTAGCGAGCGGCTGGAACACTGAAGCTTTCTTT.

The CDR3 sequence: CASSLSGTNYGYTF. For the CDR3, the DNA is TGCGCCAGCAGCTTATCGGGGACTAACTATGGCTACACCTTC. V and J are TRBV5-1 and TRBJ1-2, with unresolved D. V was trimmed by 2 bases and J by 0 bases, leaving 8 bases between them. The germline CDR1 and CDR2 sequences are SGHRS and YFSETQ. The CDR3 has 14 residues.

This clone appeared a single time. The chain couples TRBV29-1 to TRBJ2-1, with D uncertain. The germline V gene has CDR1 SQVTM and CDR2 ANQGSEA. This CDR3 is built from 11 residues. Trimming pared 4 bases from V and 7 bases from J, leaving 8 bases between. The CDR3 region is CSVGWENEQFF. CDR3 bases: TGCAGCGTTGGATGGGAAAATGAGCAGTTCTTC.

The rearrangement uses TRBV18 and TRBJ1-2; 8 nucleotides agree with TRBD1. V lost 3 bases to trimming and J lost 6 bases; unmatched junction nucleotides: 12. CDR1 KGHSH and CDR2 LQKENI come from the germline V gene. The CDR3 runs 16 residues. The CDR3 region is CASSPITGQDYDGYTF. The CDR3 region has the DNA TGTGCCAGCTCACCGATCACGGGACAGGATTATGATGGCTACACCTTC.

A single count supports this clone. The chain links TRBV4-2 to TRBJ2-7; TRBD2 matches at 11 bases. CDR1 is LGHNA and CDR2 is YNFKEQ in the germline V gene. The CDR3 length is 16 residues. The V gene end was trimmed by 0 bases and the J gene end by 4 bases; junction bases not matched to a gene: 5. DNA for the CDR3: TGTGCCAGCAGCCAAGATTCTAGCGGGGGGAGATACGAGCAGTACTTC. Protein: CASSQDSSGGRYEQYF.

The chain couples TRBV2 to TRBJ2-3; maybe TRBD2 (6 bases). The germline V and J ends were trimmed by 7 bases and 0 bases, with 14 bases remaining between them. There are 15 residues in the CDR3. The germline gives CDR1 SNHLY, CDR2 FYNNEI. The chain's CDR3 is CASNLSGTSTDTQYF. CDR3 bases: TGTGCCAGCAACCTATCAGGGACTAGCACAGATACGCAGTATTTT.

This clone appeared a few times. The genes are TRBV7-9 and TRBJ2-1; TRBD2 aligns across 9 bases. Germline V gene data show CDR1 as SEHNR and CDR2 as FQNEAQ (reference sequence). Trimming removed 1 base from V and 5 bases from J; junction bases left unmatched: 3. CDR3 length: 15 residues. The CDR3 coding sequence is TGTGCCAGCAGCTTAGGGACTAGCGCGAACAATGAGCAGTTCTTC. It yields the protein CASSLGTSANNEQFF.

This clone was seen once. This chain connects TRBV27 to TRBJ1-1; D is unresolved. Trimming pared 3 bases from V and 3 bases from J, leaving 11 bases between. Germline loops: CDR1 MNHEY, CDR2 SMNVEV (reference sequence). CDR3 length: 14 residues. DNA for the CDR3: TGTGCCAGCAGTTTCCGGGAGGGATACACTGAAGCTTTCTTT. Protein sequence: CASSFREGYTEAFF.

This rearrangement joins TRBV9 to TRBJ2-7, with 7 bases aligning to TRBD2. V lost 2 bases and J lost 4; bases outside the gene matches: 9. The germline gives CDR1 SGDLS, CDR2 YYNGEE. This CDR3 is 15 amino acids long. Here the CDR3 reads CASSVGGDDSYEQYF. CDR3 DNA sequence: TGTGCCAGCAGCGTGGGGGGGGATGATTCTTACGAGCAGTACTTC. Based on the CDR3 plus reference TRBV9 and TRBJ2-7, the full variable domain is DSGVTQTPKHLITATGQRVTLRCSPRSGDLSVYWYQQSLDQGLQFLIQYYNGEERAKGNILERFSAQQFPDLHSELNLSSLELGDSALYFCASSVGGDDSYEQYFGPGTRLTVT.

This chain uses TRBV7-2 with TRBJ2-7; 7 bases align to TRBD1. The V gene's germline CDR1 is SGHTA and CDR2 FQGNSA. The J segment lost 3 bases and the V segment lost 1 base, leaving 6 bases of the junction unmatched. This CDR3 has 15 amino acids. CDR3 bases: TGTGCCAGCAGCTTAGGAGGGGGCCAGGACTACGAGCAGTACTTC. The encoded protein is CASSLGGGQDYEQYF.

The chain recombines TRBV5-4 with TRBJ2-7, with D perhaps TRBD2 (5 bases). Germline V gene lookup returns CDR1 SGHNT and CDR2 YYREEE (reference sequence). CDR3 length equals 14 residues. V lost 3 bases to trimming and J lost 6 bases, with 16 bases between them. This chain's CDR3 is CASSSQVGNPEQYF. The DNA of the CDR3 is TGTGCCAGCAGCTCTCAAGTCGGGAACCCCGAGCAGTACTTC.

The chain links TRBV2 to TRBJ2-7; unclear D gene. V was trimmed by 3 bases and J by 2 bases, leaving 14 bases between them. This CDR3 is 15 amino acids long. Germline CDR1 SNHLY, CDR2 FYNNEI. The CDR3 nucleotides are TGTGCCAGCAGTGAGGGAACTCCCACGGCCTACGAGCAGTACTTC. Protein product: CASSEGTPTAYEQYF.

V and J are TRBV9 and TRBJ2-3; 12 nucleotides align to TRBD2. Germline V gene sequence: CDR1 SGDLS, CDR2 YYNGEE. V shed 3 bases, J shed 5 bases, and the junction held 4 bases outside the gene matches. CDR3 size: 15 residues. The CDR3 coding sequence is TGTGCCAGCAGCGCTAGCGGGAGGGTGGGAGATACGCAGTATTTT. It yields the protein CASSASGRVGDTQYF.

This clone was detected a few times. The rearrangement joins TRBV7-9 to TRBJ2-7; TRBD2 aligns across 8 bases. The CDR3 has 14 residues. The germline V gene encodes CDR1 SEHNR and CDR2 FQNEAQ (reference sequence). Trimming removed 4 bases from V and 1 base from J; junction bases left unmatched: 3. CDR3 loop: CASSSGGASYEQYF. CDR3 in DNA: TGTGCCAGCAGCTCCGGGGGGGCGTCCTACGAGCAGTACTTC.

This sequence joins TRBV2 and TRBJ2-3; 13 bases line up with TRBD2. The CDR3 totals 17 residues. With 3 bases clipped from V and 0 bases from J, the junction kept 3 bases outside the gene matches. Germline-derived CDR1 and CDR2 are SNHLY and FYNNEI. The DNA of the CDR3 is TGTGCCAGCAGTGAGGGACTAGCGGGGCCTAGCACAGATACGCAGTATTTT. Translation: CASSEGLAGPSTDTQYF.

In DNA, the CDR3 is TGCGCCAGCAGTGGGAGGTACGAGCAGTACTTC. It translates to CASSGRYEQYF. The rearrangement joins TRBV10-1 to TRBJ2-7; maybe TRBD2 (5 bases). The CDR3 loop spans 11 amino acids. The germline CDR1 and CDR2 sequences are WNHNN and SYGVQD (reference sequence). V gave up 4 bases and J gave up 4 bases, with 5 bases separating them.

This clone has a handful of counts. V is TRBV5-8 and J is TRBJ1-2, with 7 nucleotides matching TRBD1. The V segment lost 2 bases and the J segment 8 bases; nucleotides outside the gene matches: 6. This CDR3 region has 13 residues. Germline lookup yields CDR1 SGHTS and CDR2 YDEGEE. The CDR3 loop is CASSLRRQGGYTF. The CDR3 DNA reads as TGTGCCAGCAGCTTACGTAGACAGGGAGGCTACACCTTC.

The CDR3 DNA is TGTGCCAGTAGTATGTCGGGGAACTCCTACGAGCAGTACTTC. It yields the protein CASSMSGNSYEQYF. V is TRBV19 and J is TRBJ2-7; the D gene is possibly TRBD2 (5 bases). This CDR3 spans 14 amino acids. The germline V gene has CDR1 LNHDA and CDR2 SQIVND (reference sequence). With 3 bases removed from V and 0 bases from J, the gap between germline ends came to 9 bases.

The chain is built from TRBV19 and TRBJ1-2; TRBD1 matches at 7 bases. J gave up 4 bases and V 5 bases, and 7 bases lay outside the gene matches. The CDR3 runs to 14 residues. Germline V gene lookup returns CDR1 LNHDA and CDR2 SQIVND (reference sequence). For the CDR3, the DNA is TGTGCCAGTAGTCCGGCCCGGACAGGCTATGGCTACACCTTC. It is translated as CASSPARTGYGYTF.

The gene calls are TRBV6-1 and TRBJ2-7; TRBD1 might be the D (6 bases). V lost 8 bases and J 0 bases, leaving 14 bases between the germline ends. The CDR3 is 14 residues long. In germline, CDR1 is MNHNS, CDR2 SASEGT. The DNA for the CDR3 is TGTGCCAGCGCGAGAACAGGGAGCTCCTACGAGCAGTACTTC. Translated: CASARTGSSYEQYF.

The genes are TRBV10-2 and TRBJ1-5; D gene unclear. Trimming removed 3 bases at V and 2 bases at J, with 2 bases between. The CDR3 totals 12 residues. The germline CDR1 and CDR2 sequences are WSHSY and SAAADI. DNA of the CDR3: TGCGCCAGCAGTGAAGGCAATCAGCCCCAGCATTTT. It translates to CASSEGNQPQHF.

This chain links TRBV29-1 with TRBJ2-3; maybe TRBD2 (6 bases). V was shortened by 7 bases and J by 4 bases, with 18 bases between the two germline ends. The CDR3 covers 14 residues. CDR1 is SQVTM and CDR2 is ANQGSEA in the germline V gene. The CDR3 nucleotides read TGCAGCGGGGGCGGACCTACGGGGGCAGATACGCAGTATTTT. It translates to CSGGGPTGADTQYF.